This T cell receptor (beta chain) appears in the sequencing data of a study of read filtering for tumor transcriptome and immune sequencing. The library was built from around 0.4 ug RNA with molecular barcoded adaptors for alpha/delta and beta/gamma chains. MiXCR, run by TCRdb on the reads, gives a single entry per CDR3 protein. Here the sample spans under 7,000 distinct CDR3 sequences, 21% being singletons. This clonotype has at least ten counts. V lost 5 bases and J lost 3, with 10 bases in between. Germline-derived CDR1 and CDR2 are DFQATT and SNEGSKA (reference sequence). This CDR3 spans 12 amino acids.

The rearrangement links TRBV20-1 to TRBJ1-1, with D uncertain. The source is a donor at least 40 years old with multiple myeloma. Sequences were obtained from a population of CD138-negative cells sorted from bone marrow. The CDR3 DNA is TGCAGTGCTCCTGATTGGGACACTGAAGCTTTCTTT. This translates into CSAPDWDTEAFF.